These 27 T cell receptor beta chains were sequenced from one sample in a study of blood T cell repertoires in COVID-19. The protocol was immunoSEQ multiplex PCR, while the TCRdb copy is restricted to in-frame clones and leaves out a portion. The sample has roughly 53,000 clones, 90% seen once; the top ten hold roughly 7.6%. Specimen: peripheral blood. Receptors originate from a woman in her thirties or forties with active COVID-19.

This rearrangement joins TRBV3-1 (or the pseudogene TRBV3-2) to TRBJ1-2; 9 bases are a match to TRBD1. The CDR3 contains 14 residues. V trimming: 4 bases; J trimming: 7 bases; junction bases outside the gene matches: 7. Germline CDR1 reads LGHDT; CDR2 reads YNNKEL (reference sequence). The CDR3 DNA reads as TGTGCCAGCAGCCCCGAGGGACAGGGTAGTGGCTACACCTTC. It encodes CASSPEGQGSGYTF.

This rearrangement joins TRBV5-8 to TRBJ2-3; D remains ambiguous. The CDR3 is 13 amino acids. Trimming took 4 bases from V and 3 from J, leaving 9 bases between them. Germline values: CDR1 SGHTS, CDR2 YDEGEE. The CDR3 sequence is CASSLTGTDTQYF. The CDR3 nucleotides are TGTGCCAGCAGCCTTACCGGTACAGATACGCAGTATTTT.

This chain joins TRBV9 and TRBJ2-6; tentatively, D is TRBD2 (5 bases). CDR3 length equals 18 residues. V gave up 3 bases and J gave up 1 base, with 17 bases separating them. CDR1 and CDR2 from the germline V gene are SGDLS and YYNGEE. The CDR3 spells CASSADGEMWSGANVLTF. As DNA, the CDR3 is TGTGCCAGCAGCGCCGACGGGGAAATGTGGTCTGGGGCCAACGTCCTGACTTTC. Full variable domain (missing parts from reference TRBV9 and TRBJ2-6): DSGVTQTPKHLITATGQRVTLRCSPRSGDLSVYWYQQSLDQGLQFLIQYYNGEERAKGNILERFSAQQFPDLHSELNLSSLELGDSALYFCASSADGEMWSGANVLTFGAGSRLTVL.

V is TRBV3-1 (or the pseudogene TRBV3-2) and J is TRBJ2-1; 10 bases fit TRBD2. There are 14 residues in the CDR3. V lost 4 bases and J lost 5; bases outside the gene matches: 2. The germline CDR1 and CDR2 sequences are LGHDT and YNNKEL (reference sequence). Here the CDR3 reads CASSLSGGNNEQFF. CDR3 bases: TGTGCCAGCAGCCTTAGCGGGGGGAACAATGAGCAGTTCTTC.

The table lists this clone with a count of one. The V call is TRBV25-1, the J call TRBJ1-6; 8 nucleotides agree with TRBD1. The germline CDR1 and CDR2 sequences are MGHDK and SYGVNS. This CDR3 comprises 15 residues. J lost 8 bases, V lost 2 bases, and 5 bases had no gene match. In nucleotides, the CDR3 is TGTGCCAGCAGTGAAGCAGGGGGCCCCCATTCACCCCTCCACTTT. Translating gives CASSEAGGPHSPLHF.

V usage is TRBV7-9 and J usage is TRBJ2-1, with D maybe TRBD1 (5 bases). Germline assignment: CDR1 SEHNR and CDR2 FQNEAQ (reference sequence). The CDR3 runs to 16 residues. V was trimmed by 0 bases and J by 5 bases, leaving 14 bases between them. The CDR3 bases are TGTGCCAGCAGCTTAGCGGGCAGGGCAAGAAACAATGAGCAGTTCTTC. It translates to CASSLAGRARNNEQFF.

The chain carries TRBV4-1 and TRBJ1-5, with D perhaps matching TRBD1 (5 bases). Germline CDR1 is MGHRA and CDR2 is YSYEKL. V lost 3 bases to trimming and J lost 7 bases, with 16 bases between them. The CDR3 sequence is 15 residues long. The CDR3 is CASSHSILGAQPQHF. The CDR3 region has the DNA TGCGCCAGCAGCCATTCAATTCTTGGGGCCCAGCCCCAGCATTTT.

The rearrangement links TRBV12-5 to TRBJ1-2; the match to TRBD1 covers 8 bases. V dropped 2 bases and J dropped 7; count of bases not matched to a gene: 27. This CDR3 has 21 amino acids. Germline V CDR1 and CDR2: LGHNT, FRNRAP. The CDR3 here is CASGLPGGWWEQGARISGYTF. The CDR3 nucleotides are TGTGCTAGTGGTTTGCCCGGGGGCTGGTGGGAGCAGGGGGCGCGGATAAGTGGCTACACCTTC.

V gene TRBV5-4 combines with J gene TRBJ2-3; TRBD2 matches 11 bases. The trim removed 1 base at V and 1 base at J, leaving 5 bases unmatched. The CDR3 is 17 residues long. Germline CDR1 reads SGHNT; CDR2 reads YYREEE (reference sequence). The CDR3 loop is CASSLRVAGGGTDTQYF. The CDR3 DNA reads TGTGCCAGCAGCTTGCGGGTAGCGGGGGGGGGCACAGATACGCAGTATTTT.

This chain joins TRBV6-5 and TRBJ2-1; D not resolved. Germline V gene lookup returns CDR1 MNHEY and CDR2 SVGAGI. V lost 6 bases to trimming and J lost 2 bases, with 8 bases between them. The CDR3 is 13 amino acids. The CDR3 loop reads CASSLSTYNEQFF. The DNA of the CDR3 is TGTGCCAGCAGCCTAAGCACCTACAATGAGCAGTTCTTC.

This clone was counted once. The CDR3 sequence: CASSLGTEVGELFF. Written as DNA, the CDR3 is TGCGCCAGCAGCTTGGGGACAGAGGTCGGGGAGCTGTTTTTT. This chain joins TRBV5-1 and TRBJ2-2, with D maybe TRBD1 (6 bases). This CDR3 region has 14 residues. The V end lost 0 bases, the J end lost 7 bases, and 10 bases lay between the germline ends. The germline V gene encodes CDR1 SGHRS and CDR2 YFSETQ.

The chain recombines TRBV7-6 with TRBJ1-1; tentatively, D is TRBD1 (6 bases). V dropped 1 base and J dropped 6 bases, with 15 bases sitting between them. Per the germline V gene, CDR1 is SGHVS and CDR2 is FNYEAQ. The CDR3 loop spans 15 amino acids. The CDR3 here is CASSLGLGARAEAFF. The CDR3 coding sequence is TGTGCCAGCAGCTTAGGCCTGGGGGCGCGGGCTGAAGCTTTCTTT.

This chain connects TRBV25-1 to TRBJ2-5, with D possibly being TRBD1 (6 bases). Germline V gives CDR1 MGHDK, CDR2 SYGVNS. Trimming took off 2 bases at V and 7 bases at J, with 11 bases between the two ends. CDR3 length: 13 residues. In DNA form, the CDR3 reads TGTGCCAGCAGTGAACAGGGGAAGGGGACCCAGTACTTC. It is translated as CASSEQGKGTQYF.

The chain carries TRBV21-1 and TRBJ2-7; TRBD1 is the table's D call and was not checked against the DNA. TRBV21-1 is marked as a pseudogene. The CDR3 contains 17 residues. DNA for the CDR3: TGTGCCAGCAGCGTAGATCCCCCCGACAGGAGCTCCTACGAGCAGTACTTC. This gives the protein CASSVDPPDRSSYEQYF.

This clone was observed a single time. The V gene is TRBV5-5, the J gene TRBJ2-6; perhaps TRBD2 as D (6 bases). The ends were cut back, 4 bases at V and 4 bases at J, with 15 bases in the middle. This CDR3 comprises 16 residues. Germline V gene data show CDR1 as SGHKS and CDR2 as YYEKEE (reference sequence). The CDR3 bases are TGTGCCAGCAGCCGGTCCGGGGCGGGAGGGGCCAACGTCCTGACTTTC. Residues: CASSRSGAGGANVLTF.

The rearrangement links TRBV4-1 to TRBJ2-3; D is perhaps TRBD2 (6 bases). V was cut by 6 bases and J by 2 bases, with 15 bases left in between. In germline, CDR1 is MGHRA, CDR2 YSYEKL. This CDR3 region has 15 residues. The CDR3: CASRVRDLNTDTQYF. CDR3 sequence (DNA): TGCGCCAGCAGGGTCCGGGACTTAAACACAGATACGCAGTATTTT.

V is TRBV6-2 or TRBV6-3 and J is TRBJ2-5; D gene unclear. The V end was cut by 5 bases, the J end by 5 bases, with 9 bases between. CDR1 and CDR2 from the germline V gene are MNHEY and SVGEGT. The CDR3 is 12 amino acids. The CDR3 reads CASSALRETQYF. CDR3 coding DNA: TGTGCCAGCAGTGCCCTCCGGGAGACCCAGTACTTC.

The chain links TRBV6-5 to TRBJ2-3; 7 bases line up with TRBD2. Germline V gene sequence: CDR1 MNHEY, CDR2 SVGAGI. This CDR3 is built from 15 residues. The V and J ends lost 2 bases and 2 bases, in that order; junction bases with no gene match: 4. In nucleotides, the CDR3 is TGTGCCAGCAGTTACCTTACTAGCGTCACAGATACGCAGTATTTT. Its protein product is CASSYLTSVTDTQYF.

The chain is built from TRBV3-1 (or the pseudogene TRBV3-2) and TRBJ2-7; D perhaps matches TRBD1 (5 bases). Trimming removed 2 bases from V and 6 bases from J, with 11 bases in between. This CDR3 is built from 13 residues. Germline V lookup: CDR1 LGHDT, CDR2 YNNKEL (reference sequence). The CDR3 nucleotides read TGTGCCAGCAGCCAAAGCAGGGAAGGCGAGCAGTACTTC. Its translation: CASSQSREGEQYF.

The J gene is TRBJ2-1, the V gene TRBV5-1; TRBD1 aligns across 12 bases. The ends lost 4 bases at V and 4 bases at J; junction bases unmatched: 6. The germline V gene has CDR1 SGHRS and CDR2 YFSETQ. CDR3 size: 16 residues. The CDR3 is CASSGGTGGPYNEQFF. The CDR3 DNA reads TGCGCCAGCAGCGGAGGGACAGGGGGCCCTTACAATGAGCAGTTCTTC.

CDR3 nucleotide sequence: TGTGCCAGTAGTATAGGCCGGGACAGATATAATTCACCCCTCCACTTT. This encodes CASSIGRDRYNSPLHF. The chain has TRBV19 and TRBJ1-6; 7 bases match TRBD1. Looked up from germline, CDR1 is LNHDA and CDR2 is SQIVND (reference sequence). There are 16 residues in the CDR3. V shed 1 base, J shed 4 bases, and the junction held 4 bases outside the gene matches.

V is TRBV13 and J is TRBJ2-1; 11 bases line up with TRBD1. The CDR3 is 16 residues long. The trim removed 5 bases at V and 2 bases at J, leaving 5 bases unmatched. CDR1 is PRHDT, CDR2 FYEKMQ, per germline (reference sequence). Written as DNA, the CDR3 is TGTGCCAGCAGCCAAGAGGGACAGGGGGCCTACAATGAGCAGTTCTTC. This sequence encodes CASSQEGQGAYNEQFF.

The chain couples TRBV5-8 to TRBJ1-2; 11 bases match TRBD1. The V gene's germline CDR1 is SGHTS and CDR2 YDEGEE. The CDR3 is 16 residues long. V was pared by 3 bases and J by 6 bases, with 10 bases of the junction left unmatched. This chain's CDR3 is CASSWGTGQGVNGYTF. The CDR3 DNA follows: TGTGCCAGCAGCTGGGGGACGGGACAGGGGGTCAATGGCTACACCTTC.

The CDR3, as DNA: TGTGCCAGCAGCTTGGAACGGAGGGGAGGCGGAAACACTGAAGCTTTCTTT. Its protein is CASSLERRGGGNTEAFF. The gene calls are TRBV5-4 and TRBJ1-1, with D tentatively TRBD1 (5 bases). The V and J ends lost 0 bases and 2 bases respectively, with 17 bases between them. The length of the CDR3 is 17 residues. Per the germline V gene, CDR1 is SGHNT and CDR2 is YYREEE (reference sequence).

Notes on this clone: Germline is not matched at one junction end, which may reflect a read error. The chain has TRBV3-1 (or the pseudogene TRBV3-2) and TRBJ2-7; perhaps TRBD1 as D (5 bases). The CDR3 covers 13 residues. In germline, CDR1 is LGHDT, CDR2 YNNKEL (reference sequence). CDR3 amino acids: CASSTNGQFIADF. The DNA of the CDR3 is TGTGCCAGCAGCACGAACGGACAATTCATCGCGGACTTC.

V usage is TRBV7-8 and J usage is TRBJ2-1; TRBD2 is a possible D gene (6 bases). The CDR3 extends over 14 amino acids. The V gene's germline CDR1 is SGHVS and CDR2 FQNEAQ. Trimming took off 5 bases at V and 9 bases at J, with 17 bases between the two ends. DNA of the CDR3: TGTGCCAGCAGCCCAGAAGTTAGCGGCGGTGAGCAGTTCTTC. This codes for CASSPEVSGGEQFF.

The chain couples TRBV7-9 to TRBJ2-2, with 7 nucleotides matching TRBD1. The germline CDR1 and CDR2 sequences are SEHNR and FQNEAQ (reference sequence). V was pared by 2 bases and J by 0 bases, with 6 bases of the junction left unmatched. The CDR3 sequence is 17 residues long. The CDR3 loop reads CASSLPKTGPNTGELFF. The CDR3 coding sequence is TGTGCCAGCAGCTTACCCAAGACAGGGCCGAACACCGGGGAGCTGTTTTTT.